This is a list of T cell receptor beta chains from one sample in a study of CD4+ T cells in melanoma. The repertoire was sequenced with immunoSEQ multiplex PCR; TCRdb's copy has only in-frame clones and lacks some. The sample consists of approximately 110,000 clones, approximately 90% of them appearing once. The sample comprised peripheral blood. All receptors derive from a human donor with melanoma. Both conserved end residues are part of each CDR3. Fields, in order: J gene, D gene, V gene, clone size, CDR3 protein, CDR3 DNA. The D gene is left open where the match is weak. A row's size may be missing; if present it is once, few, many or a size class.

j_gene: TRBJ1-5
d_gene: NA
v_gene: TRBV19
abundance: NA
CDR3aa: CASSIALLTRGISNQPQHF
CDR3nt: TGTGCCAGTAGTATAGCCCTTTTGACAAGGGGGATTAGCAATCAGCCCCAGCATTTT

j_gene: TRBJ1-6
d_gene: NA
v_gene: TRBV19
abundance: NA
CDR3aa: CASSIGGGWAGASYYSPLHF
CDR3nt: TGTGCCAGTAGTATCGGGGGTGGATGGGCCGGCGCGTCCTACTATTCACCCCTCCACTTT

j_gene: TRBJ2-1
d_gene: TRBD1
v_gene: TRBV29-1
abundance: NA
CDR3aa: CSVEEGQGQGEQFF
CDR3nt: TGCAGCGTCGAGGAGGGACAGGGGCAGGGTGAGCAGTTCTTC

j_gene: TRBJ1-1
d_gene: TRBD1
v_gene: TRBV5-1
abundance: NA
CDR3aa: CASSSTGGTEAFF
CDR3nt: TGCGCCAGCAGCTCTACAGGGGGCACTGAAGCTTTCTTT

j_gene: TRBJ1-2
d_gene: NA
v_gene: TRBV6-5
abundance: NA
CDR3aa: CASTTGALGYTF
CDR3nt: TGTGCCAGCACTACGGGGGCGCTTGGCTACACCTTC

j_gene: TRBJ2-1
d_gene: TRBD2
v_gene: TRBV5-4
abundance: NA
CDR3aa: CASSFRLADNEQFF
CDR3nt: TGTGCCAGCAGCTTTCGACTAGCTGACAATGAGCAGTTCTTC

j_gene: TRBJ2-7
d_gene: NA
v_gene: TRBV29-1
abundance: NA
CDR3aa: CSARAYVGGGQYF
CDR3nt: TGCAGCGCCAGGGCCTACGTCGGGGGAGGGCAGTACTTC

j_gene: TRBJ2-5
d_gene: NA
v_gene: TRBV2
abundance: NA
CDR3aa: CASAYQETQYF
CDR3nt: TGTGCCAGCGCATACCAAGAGACCCAGTACTTC

j_gene: TRBJ1-1
d_gene: NA
v_gene: TRBV9
abundance: NA
CDR3aa: CASSIDINTEAFF
CDR3nt: TGTGCCAGCAGCATTGACATAAACACTGAAGCTTTCTTT

j_gene: TRBJ2-1
d_gene: TRBD2
v_gene: TRBV7-2
abundance: NA
CDR3aa: CASSLGTSGYNEQFF
CDR3nt: TGTGCCAGCAGCCTCGGGACTAGCGGCTACAATGAGCAGTTCTTC

j_gene: TRBJ1-3
d_gene: NA
v_gene: TRBV11-3
abundance: NA
CDR3aa: CASSLGQDSGNTIYF
CDR3nt: TGTGCCAGCAGCTTGGGACAAGACTCTGGAAACACCATATATTTT

j_gene: TRBJ2-2
d_gene: NA
v_gene: TRBV9
abundance: NA
CDR3aa: CASSVSFGTRGAGELFF
CDR3nt: TGTGCCAGCAGCGTCTCTTTTGGGACAAGGGGGGCCGGGGAGCTGTTTTTT

j_gene: TRBJ1-6
d_gene: TRBD1
v_gene: TRBV30
abundance: NA
CDR3aa: CASRTGGPSPLHF
CDR3nt: TGTGCCTCCCGGACAGGGGGCCCTTCACCCCTCCACTTT

j_gene: TRBJ2-1
d_gene: TRBD2
v_gene: TRBV7-2
abundance: NA
CDR3aa: CASSLDPISSGGASNEQFF
CDR3nt: TGTGCCAGCAGCTTAGACCCAATCTCTAGCGGGGGGGCGTCGAATGAGCAGTTCTTC

j_gene: TRBJ1-3
d_gene: NA
v_gene: TRBV6-6
abundance: NA
CDR3aa: CASKSSGNTIYF
CDR3nt: TGTGCCAGCAAAAGCTCTGGAAACACCATATATTTT

j_gene: TRBJ2-1
d_gene: TRBD1
v_gene: TRBV5-4
abundance: NA
CDR3aa: CASSLGQGRLSYNEQFF
CDR3nt: TGTGCCAGCAGCCTGGGACAGGGTCGTCTTTCCTACAATGAGCAGTTCTTC

j_gene: TRBJ2-5
d_gene: TRBD2
v_gene: TRBV9
abundance: NA
CDR3aa: CASSVGVSGREKETQYF
CDR3nt: TGTGCCAGCAGCGTAGGGGTTAGCGGGAGAGAAAAAGAGACCCAGTACTTC

j_gene: TRBJ2-7
d_gene: NA
v_gene: TRBV5-1
abundance: NA
CDR3aa: CASSVQGYEQYF
CDR3nt: TGCGCCAGCAGCGTCCAGGGATACGAGCAGTACTTC

j_gene: TRBJ1-5
d_gene: NA
v_gene: TRBV2
abundance: NA
CDR3aa: CASRVGLSNQPQHF
CDR3nt: TGTGCCAGCAGGGTCGGTCTTAGCAATCAGCCCCAGCATTTT

j_gene: TRBJ2-3
d_gene: NA
v_gene: TRBV7-2
abundance: once
CDR3aa: CASSFSGYSSAYF
CDR3nt: TGTGCCAGCAGCTTCAGTGGTTACTCGTCGGCGTATTTT

j_gene: TRBJ2-1
d_gene: TRBD2
v_gene: TRBV18
abundance: NA
CDR3aa: CASSPPTTSGVREQFF
CDR3nt: TGTGCCAGCTCACCCCCTACGACTAGCGGGGTACGGGAGCAGTTCTTC

j_gene: TRBJ2-2
d_gene: NA
v_gene: TRBV11-2
abundance: once
CDR3aa: CASSKPVGPNTGELFF
CDR3nt: TGTGCCAGCAGCAAACCCGTGGGGCCGAACACCGGGGAGCTGTTTTTT

j_gene: TRBJ2-3
d_gene: NA
v_gene: TRBV16
abundance: once
CDR3aa: CASSRPGHSTDTQYF
CDR3nt: TGTGCCAGCAGCCGACCGGGACACAGCACAGATACGCAGTATTTT

j_gene: TRBJ1-2
d_gene: NA
v_gene: TRBV28
abundance: NA
CDR3aa: CASKIDVGYTF
CDR3nt: TGTGCCAGCAAGATCGACGTTGGCTACACCTTC

j_gene: TRBJ1-1
d_gene: NA
v_gene: TRBV5-3
abundance: NA
CDR3aa: CASRDMDRNTEAFF
CDR3nt: TGTGCCAGCAGGGATATGGACAGAAACACTGAAGCTTTCTTT

j_gene: TRBJ2-7
d_gene: TRBD2
v_gene: TRBV7-9
abundance: NA
CDR3aa: CASSVTSGRAGEQYF
CDR3nt: TGTGCCAGCAGCGTAACTAGCGGGAGGGCTGGTGAGCAGTACTTC

j_gene: TRBJ2-7
d_gene: TRBD2
v_gene: TRBV5-4
abundance: NA
CDR3aa: CASSLGGGRAYEQYF
CDR3nt: TGTGCCAGCAGCTTAGGCGGGGGGCGTGCCTACGAGCAGTACTTC

j_gene: TRBJ2-5
d_gene: TRBD2
v_gene: TRBV6-5
abundance: once
CDR3aa: CASNSGLAGQETQYF
CDR3nt: TGTGCCAGCAACTCGGGACTAGCGGGACAAGAGACCCAGTACTTC

j_gene: TRBJ2-6
d_gene: TRBD2
v_gene: TRBV7-3
abundance: NA
CDR3aa: CASSLSGGVANVLTF
CDR3nt: TGTGCCAGCAGCCTTAGCGGGGGAGTGGCCAACGTCCTGACTTTC

j_gene: TRBJ1-5
d_gene: NA
v_gene: TRBV7-2
abundance: NA
CDR3aa: CASSATGTLNQPQHF
CDR3nt: TGTGCCAGCAGCGCGACAGGCACCCTCAATCAGCCCCAGCATTTT

j_gene: TRBJ2-5
d_gene: NA
v_gene: TRBV6-6
abundance: NA
CDR3aa: CASEASRYQETQYF
CDR3nt: TGTGCCAGCGAGGCTAGCCGGTACCAAGAGACCCAGTACTTC

j_gene: TRBJ2-3
d_gene: TRBD2
v_gene: TRBV27
abundance: NA
CDR3aa: CASSLNGGLAGAGTQYF
CDR3nt: TGTGCCAGCAGTTTAAATGGAGGACTAGCGGGAGCAGGAACGCAGTATTTT

j_gene: TRBJ1-4
d_gene: NA
v_gene: TRBV7-2
abundance: NA
CDR3aa: CASSLRGVEGGEKLFF
CDR3nt: TGTGCCAGCAGCTTAAGGGGAGTGGAGGGCGGGGAAAAACTGTTTTTT

j_gene: TRBJ2-5
d_gene: NA
v_gene: TRBV7-2
abundance: NA
CDR3aa: CASSLGGDQETQYF
CDR3nt: TGTGCCAGCAGCTTAGGCGGAGACCAAGAGACCCAGTACTTC

j_gene: TRBJ2-7
d_gene: TRBD1
v_gene: TRBV7-2
abundance: NA
CDR3aa: CASSLVGTVLYEQYF
CDR3nt: TGTGCCAGCAGCTTAGTCGGGACAGTACTTTACGAGCAGTACTTC

j_gene: TRBJ2-5
d_gene: TRBD1
v_gene: TRBV5-4
abundance: NA
CDR3aa: CASSAGQGQETQYF
CDR3nt: TGTGCCAGCAGCGCCGGACAGGGGCAAGAGACCCAGTACTTC

j_gene: TRBJ1-1
d_gene: NA
v_gene: TRBV7-9
abundance: NA
CDR3aa: CASSFTGVNTEAFF
CDR3nt: TGTGCCAGCAGCTTTACGGGCGTGAACACTGAAGCTTTCTTT

j_gene: TRBJ1-4
d_gene: NA
v_gene: TRBV9
abundance: NA
CDR3aa: CASSVEGGLGAREKLFF
CDR3nt: TGTGCCAGCAGCGTAGAAGGGGGGCTGGGGGCACGGGAAAAACTGTTTTTT

j_gene: TRBJ1-5
d_gene: NA
v_gene: TRBV19
abundance: NA
CDR3aa: CASRLRTDNIIINQPQHF
CDR3nt: TGTGCCAGTAGACTCCGGACCGATAACATCATCATCAATCAGCCCCAGCATTTT

j_gene: TRBJ2-7
d_gene: TRBD1
v_gene: TRBV4-2
abundance: NA
CDR3aa: CASSQEDRGIYEQYF
CDR3nt: TGTGCCAGCAGCCAAGAGGACAGGGGTATCTACGAGCAGTACTTC

j_gene: TRBJ1-4
d_gene: NA
v_gene: TRBV27
abundance: NA
CDR3aa: CASRWSGGGDGEKLFF
CDR3nt: TGTGCCAGCAGGTGGTCAGGTGGGGGCGACGGTGAAAAACTGTTTTTT

j_gene: TRBJ2-2
d_gene: TRBD2
v_gene: TRBV11-2
abundance: NA
CDR3aa: CASSRIAGGPTGELFF
CDR3nt: TGTGCCAGCAGCCGAATAGCGGGGGGGCCGACCGGGGAGCTGTTTTTT

j_gene: TRBJ1-2
d_gene: TRBD1
v_gene: TRBV28
abundance: NA
CDR3aa: CASSSGTGGRLEPF
CDR3nt: TGTGCCAGCAGTTCGGGGACAGGGGGACGGTTGGAGCCCTTC

j_gene: TRBJ1-1
d_gene: NA
v_gene: TRBV20-1
abundance: NA
CDR3aa: CSARGDKAFF
CDR3nt: TGCAGTGCTAGAGGGGATAAAGCTTTCTTT

j_gene: TRBJ2-1
d_gene: NA
v_gene: TRBV11-2
abundance: NA
CDR3aa: CASSLAGSVEQFF
CDR3nt: TGTGCCAGCAGCTTAGCGGGGTCTGTAGAGCAGTTCTTC

j_gene: TRBJ1-2
d_gene: NA
v_gene: TRBV10-3
abundance: NA
CDR3aa: CAISEVSGDGYTF
CDR3nt: TGTGCCATCAGTGAGGTTTCCGGGGATGGCTACACCTTC

j_gene: TRBJ2-7
d_gene: NA
v_gene: TRBV10-3
abundance: NA
CDR3aa: CAISEGTSYEQYF
CDR3nt: TGTGCCATCAGTGAGGGCACCTCCTACGAGCAGTACTTC

j_gene: TRBJ2-2
d_gene: NA
v_gene: TRBV5-1
abundance: NA
CDR3aa: CASSPEPTGALRESRSGELFF
CDR3nt: TGCGCCAGCAGCCCCGAACCAACAGGGGCTCTTCGGGAGAGTAGATCCGGGGAGCTGTTTTTT

j_gene: TRBJ2-6
d_gene: TRBD1
v_gene: TRBV7-3
abundance: once
CDR3aa: CASSGQPHSGANVLTF
CDR3nt: TGTGCCAGCTCGGGACAGCCTCACTCTGGGGCCAACGTCCTGACTTTC

j_gene: TRBJ1-5
d_gene: NA
v_gene: TRBV19
abundance: NA
CDR3aa: CASTTRGRSNQPQHF
CDR3nt: TGTGCCAGTACCACTCGAGGCAGGAGCAATCAGCCCCAGCATTTT

j_gene: TRBJ1-4
d_gene: NA
v_gene: TRBV4-3
abundance: NA
CDR3aa: CASSQVMNRGGKLFF
CDR3nt: TGCGCCAGCAGCCAAGTGATGAATAGAGGTGGAAAACTGTTTTTT

j_gene: TRBJ2-7
d_gene: NA
v_gene: TRBV30
abundance: once
CDR3aa: CAWSTGVFSYEQYF
CDR3nt: TGTGCCTGGAGTACGGGGGTATTTTCCTACGAGCAGTACTTC

j_gene: TRBJ2-3
d_gene: TRBD2
v_gene: TRBV6-7
abundance: NA
CDR3aa: CASKNPGTSGRATSTDTQYF
CDR3nt: TGTGCCAGCAAAAACCCTGGGACTAGCGGGAGGGCGACCAGCACAGATACGCAGTATTTT

j_gene: TRBJ2-7
d_gene: NA
v_gene: TRBV7-2
abundance: once
CDR3aa: CASSLEGSFYEQYF
CDR3nt: TGTGCCAGCAGCTTAGAGGGTTCCTTTTACGAGCAGTACTTC

j_gene: TRBJ2-7
d_gene: NA
v_gene: TRBV7-2
abundance: NA
CDR3aa: CASSFQGMFSYEQYF
CDR3nt: TGTGCCAGCAGCTTTCAGGGGATGTTTTCCTACGAGCAGTACTTC

j_gene: TRBJ1-3
d_gene: TRBD1
v_gene: TRBV7-9
abundance: NA
CDR3aa: CASSAPGQIYSGNTIYF
CDR3nt: TGTGCCAGCAGCGCACCGGGACAGATATACTCTGGAAACACCATATATTTT

j_gene: TRBJ1-1
d_gene: NA
v_gene: TRBV7-2
abundance: NA
CDR3aa: CASSLGSGAIEAFF
CDR3nt: TGTGCCAGCAGCTTAGGGTCGGGGGCGATTGAAGCTTTCTTT

j_gene: TRBJ2-3
d_gene: TRBD2
v_gene: TRBV7-3
abundance: NA
CDR3aa: CASSWKRGGTDTQYF
CDR3nt: TGTGCCAGCAGCTGGAAGCGGGGGGGAACAGATACGCAGTATTTT

j_gene: TRBJ2-1
d_gene: NA
v_gene: TRBV30
abundance: NA
CDR3aa: CAWRSSSYNEQFF
CDR3nt: TGTGCCTGGAGGAGTAGCTCCTACAATGAGCAGTTCTTC